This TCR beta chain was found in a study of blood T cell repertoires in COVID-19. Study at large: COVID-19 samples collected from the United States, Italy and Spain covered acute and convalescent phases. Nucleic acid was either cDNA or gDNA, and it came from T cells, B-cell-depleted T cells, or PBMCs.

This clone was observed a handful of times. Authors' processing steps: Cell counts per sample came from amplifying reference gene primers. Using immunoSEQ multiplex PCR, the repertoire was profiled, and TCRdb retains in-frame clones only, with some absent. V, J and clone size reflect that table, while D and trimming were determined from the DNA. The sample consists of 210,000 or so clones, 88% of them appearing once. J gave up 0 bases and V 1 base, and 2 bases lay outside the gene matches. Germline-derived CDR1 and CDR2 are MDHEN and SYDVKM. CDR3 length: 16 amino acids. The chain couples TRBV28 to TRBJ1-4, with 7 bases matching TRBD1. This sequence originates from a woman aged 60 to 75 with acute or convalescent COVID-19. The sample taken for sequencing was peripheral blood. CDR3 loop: CASSLYGTATNEKLFF. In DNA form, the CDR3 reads TGTGCCAGCAGTTTATACGGGACAGCAACTAATGAAAAACTGTTTTTT.